These 18 T cell receptor beta chains were sequenced from one sample in a study of blood T cell repertoires in COVID-19. Libraries were prepared by immunoSEQ multiplex PCR; TCRdb keeps only in-frame clonotypes and omits some of them. The table records 150,000 to 180,000 clones, about three quarters of them present only once. The specimen sequenced was peripheral blood. The receptors originated from a man older than 75 with acute or convalescent COVID-19.

J is TRBJ1-1 and V is TRBV3-1 (or the pseudogene TRBV3-2); tentative D call: TRBD1 (6 bases). V lost 3 bases and J lost 6, with 11 bases in between. The CDR3 is 13 residues long. The germline gives CDR1 LGHDT, CDR2 YNNKEL (reference sequence). The CDR3 bases are TGTGCCAGCAGCCAGGGGACATGGCCTGAAGCTTTCTTT. This translates into CASSQGTWPEAFF.

The chain combines TRBV11-2 with TRBJ1-1; 8 nucleotides align to TRBD1. After removal of 1 base from V and 8 bases from J, the junction contained 15 bases not matched to a gene. There are 17 residues in the CDR3. Germline assignment: CDR1 SGHAT and CDR2 FQNNGV. The CDR3 is CASSLVGAGGQGTEAFF. As DNA, the CDR3 is TGTGCCAGCAGCTTAGTAGGTGCGGGCGGACAGGGAACCGAAGCTTTCTTT. Full variable domain (remainder filled in from reference TRBV11-2 and TRBJ1-1): EAGVAQSPRYKIIEKRQSVAFWCNPISGHATLYWYQQILGQGPKLLIQFQNNGVVDDSQLPKDRFSAERLKGVDSTLKIQPAKLEDSAVYLCASSLVGAGGQGTEAFFGQGTRLTVV.

The rearrangement joins TRBV4-2 to TRBJ2-5, with a tentative D call TRBD2 (5 bases). The germline V and J ends were trimmed by 4 bases and 3 bases, with 12 bases remaining between them. CDR3 length equals 14 residues. Germline-derived CDR1 and CDR2 are LGHNA and YNFKEQ. The CDR3 sequence: CASSLTPGEETQYF. For the CDR3, the DNA is TGTGCCAGCAGCCTCACCCCCGGGGAAGAGACCCAGTACTTC.

This clone was found a few times. This chain joins TRBV24-1 and TRBJ1-2; D unresolved. CDR3 length equals 15 residues. Per the germline V gene, CDR1 is KGHDR and CDR2 is SFDVKD. V lost 2 bases, J lost 3 bases, and 12 bases lay in between. The CDR3 DNA sequence: TGTGCCACCAGTGATTCTGCGGAGGAGTACTATGGCTACACCTTC. Protein product: CATSDSAEEYYGYTF.

The rearrangement joins TRBV10-3 to TRBJ2-1, with a possible D match to TRBD2 (5 bases). V lost 5 bases and J lost 0, with 11 bases in between. The germline V gene has CDR1 ENHRY and CDR2 SYGVKD. The CDR3 has 15 amino acids. This chain's CDR3 is CAISFDTSSYNEQFF. CDR3 nucleotide sequence: TGTGCCATCAGTTTCGACACTAGCTCCTACAATGAGCAGTTCTTC.

The chain couples TRBV3-1 (or the pseudogene TRBV3-2) to TRBJ2-5, with TRBD2 identical over 8 bases. The J segment lost 2 bases and the V segment lost 4 bases, leaving 3 bases of the junction unmatched. The CDR3 runs 14 residues. Germline V gene sequence: CDR1 LGHDT, CDR2 YNNKEL (reference sequence). The CDR3 sequence is CASSRLAQQETQYF. The CDR3 region has the DNA TGTGCCAGCAGCCGACTAGCGCAACAAGAGACCCAGTACTTC.

The chain combines TRBV20-1 with TRBJ2-7; D is ambiguous. The germline V gene encodes CDR1 DFQATT and CDR2 SNEGSKA (reference sequence). There are 15 residues in the CDR3. V lost 3 bases to trimming and J lost 0 bases, with 15 bases between them. CDR3 in amino acids: CSASVVAGSSYEQYV. CDR3 nucleotide sequence: TGCAGTGCTAGTGTGGTGGCAGGTAGCTCCTACGAGCAGTACGTC.

This chain connects TRBV5-4 to TRBJ2-3; D possibly corresponds to TRBD2 (6 bases). V was shortened by 5 bases and J by 4 bases, with 26 bases between the two germline ends. The CDR3 is made up of 18 amino acids. From germline, CDR1 is SGHNT and CDR2 YYREEE (reference sequence). The chain's CDR3 is CASRHRGGATVGADTQYF. The CDR3 DNA sequence: TGTGCCAGCAGACACCGAGGAGGGGCCACCGTGGGGGCAGATACGCAGTATTTT.

Only one count was recorded for this clone. V usage is TRBV19 and J usage is TRBJ2-7; 7 bases align to TRBD1. Germline CDR1 and CDR2: LNHDA and SQIVND (reference sequence). V shed 7 bases, J shed 2 bases, and the junction held 11 bases outside the gene matches. The CDR3 runs to 15 residues. Here the CDR3 DNA reads TGTGCCAGTACCACCCCGGGACAGAGCGCCTACGAGCAGTACGTC. Amino acid sequence: CASTTPGQSAYEQYV.

The rearrangement links TRBV7-6 to TRBJ2-7, with D maybe TRBD2 (5 bases). Trimming removed 1 base at V and 6 bases at J, with 19 bases between. The germline V gene encodes CDR1 SGHVS and CDR2 FNYEAQ. The CDR3 runs 16 residues. The CDR3 reads CASSLDVSGSGREQYF. For the CDR3, the DNA is TGTGCCAGCAGCTTAGACGTATCGGGATCGGGTCGCGAGCAGTACTTC.

The V gene is TRBV11-2, the J gene TRBJ2-5; 8 bases fit TRBD2. With 1 base clipped from V and 5 bases from J, the junction kept 6 bases outside the gene matches. The CDR3 sequence is 15 residues long. Germline CDR1 reads SGHAT; CDR2 reads FQNNGV. CDR3 residues: CASSLGGAGGETQYF. The CDR3 nucleotides read TGTGCCAGCAGCTTAGGGGGGGCGGGGGGCGAGACCCAGTACTTC.

This chain links TRBV5-8 with TRBJ2-1, with 15 positions matching TRBD2. There are 18 residues in the CDR3. Germline lookup yields CDR1 SGHTS and CDR2 YDEGEE. The V gene end was trimmed by 2 bases and the J gene end by 9 bases; junction bases not matched to a gene: 12. The CDR3 bases are TGTGCCAGCAGCTTAATGCCGGGACTAGCGGGGGGATTTGGTGAGCAGTTCTTC. It is translated as CASSLMPGLAGGFGEQFF.

J is TRBJ2-1 and V is TRBV4-3, with D perhaps TRBD2 (5 bases). V was trimmed by 3 bases and J by 4 bases, leaving 16 bases between them. The CDR3 loop spans 16 amino acids. Germline-derived CDR1 and CDR2 are LGHNA and YSLEER. DNA for the CDR3: TGCGCCAGCAGCCAGTTCTCAAACCGGGGATACAATGAGCAGTTCTTC. It encodes CASSQFSNRGYNEQFF.

This chain links TRBV28 with TRBJ2-3; D not certain. The germline V gene encodes CDR1 MDHEN and CDR2 SYDVKM. This CDR3 has 14 residues. V was trimmed by 2 bases and J by 6 bases, leaving 12 bases between them. The CDR3 loop is CASSLGQVLDTQYF. CDR3 nucleotides: TGTGCCAGCAGTTTAGGGCAGGTCCTTGATACGCAGTATTTT.

The chain combines TRBV9 with TRBJ1-6; D call uncertain. The V gene's germline CDR1 is SGDLS and CDR2 YYNGEE. Deletions cut 0 bases from V and 0 bases from J, with 10 bases between. CDR3 size: 17 residues. The CDR3 loop reads CASSVDAGSSYNSPLHF. CDR3 nucleotide sequence: TGTGCCAGCAGCGTAGATGCAGGAAGCTCCTATAATTCACCCCTCCACTTT. Supplemented by reference TRBV9 and TRBJ1-6, the full variable domain reads DSGVTQTPKHLITATGQRVTLRCSPRSGDLSVYWYQQSLDQGLQFLIQYYNGEERAKGNILERFSAQQFPDLHSELNLSSLELGDSALYFCASSVDAGSSYNSPLHFGNGTRLTVT.

This clone was counted many times. The CDR3 spells CASSPSGGSYEQYF. Here the CDR3 DNA reads TGTGCCAGCAGCCCTAGCGGGGGCTCCTACGAGCAGTACTTC. The chain combines TRBV7-2 with TRBJ2-7; the match to TRBD2 covers 10 bases. This CDR3 spans 14 amino acids. Germline CDR1 is SGHTA and CDR2 is FQGNSA. After removal of 5 bases from V and 0 bases from J, the junction contained 1 base not matched to a gene. The full variable domain, completed using reference TRBV7-2 and TRBJ2-7, is GAGVSQSPSNKVTEKGKDVELRCDPISGHTALYWYRQSLGQGLEFLIYFQGNSAPDKSGLPSDRFSAERTGGSVSTLTIQRTQQEDSAVYLCASSPSGGSYEQYFGPGTRLTVT.

V gene TRBV5-4 combines with J gene TRBJ2-7; no reliable D call. Trimming removed 0 bases at V and 0 bases at J, with 4 bases between. Germline V lookup: CDR1 SGHNT, CDR2 YYREEE (reference sequence). This CDR3 contains 13 residues. CDR3 nucleotides: TGTGCCAGCAGCTTGGCGGGCTCCTACGAGCAGTACTTC. This translates into CASSLAGSYEQYF.

This rearrangement joins TRBV11-2 to TRBJ1-2, with D maybe TRBD1 (6 bases). The CDR3 spans 12 residues. The V gene's germline CDR1 is SGHAT and CDR2 FQNNGV. V dropped 4 bases and J dropped 7 bases, with 10 bases sitting between them. The CDR3 is CASSSTGSGYTF. The CDR3 DNA reads as TGTGCCAGCAGCTCCACAGGGAGTGGCTACACCTTC. Full variable domain (outside the CDR3, taken from reference TRBV11-2 and TRBJ1-2): EAGVAQSPRYKIIEKRQSVAFWCNPISGHATLYWYQQILGQGPKLLIQFQNNGVVDDSQLPKDRFSAERLKGVDSTLKIQPAKLEDSAVYLCASSSTGSGYTFGSGTRLTVV.